One and the same sample provided the 7 T cell receptor beta chains below, sequenced in a study of response to subunit inactivated influenza vaccine. TCRdb independently ran MiXCR on the RT-PCR reads; one entry per CDR3 protein. Altogether about 570,000 distinct CDR3 sequences are present, over 9% being singletons, with the ten largest covering 11%. The same specimen was also included in a second study, on T cells expressing NK-cell markers. As that report states: The TCR beta cDNA came from 5'RACE template switching with UMIs.

The sample here was PBMCs from blood, taken on the day of vaccination. The source of these receptors is a man aged 45-60 years who received an inactivated influenza vaccine.

This clonotype has a handful of counts. This sequence joins TRBV4-3 and TRBJ2-1; D unclear. CDR1 is LGHNA and CDR2 is YSLEER in the germline V gene. Trimming cost V 0 bases and J 4 bases, with 7 bases left between them. The CDR3 contains 14 residues. In nucleotides, the CDR3 is TGCGCCAGCAGCCAAGATGCAACTTACAATGAGCAGTTCTTC. Protein product: CASSQDATYNEQFF.

The V call is TRBV29-1, the J call TRBJ1-1; 8 nucleotides align to TRBD1. CDR1 and CDR2 (germline): SQVTM, ANQGSEA. Trimming took 4 bases from V and 12 from J; bases not matched to a gene: 4. The CDR3 extends over 10 amino acids. CDR3 amino acids: CSVVQGGPFF. In nucleotides, the CDR3 is TGCAGCGTTGTACAGGGGGGACCTTTCTTT.

This sequence joins TRBV5-5 and TRBJ2-7; 7 bases match TRBD2. V was pared by 2 bases and J by 4 bases, with 9 bases of the junction left unmatched. The CDR3 has 15 amino acids. Germline CDR1 reads SGHKS; CDR2 reads YYEKEE (reference sequence). The CDR3 DNA follows: TGTGCCAGCAGCTTCTCTTCTAGCGGACTTTACGAGCAGTACTTC. Translating gives CASSFSSSGLYEQYF. Full variable domain (outside the CDR3, taken from reference TRBV5-5 and TRBJ2-7): DAGVTQSPTHLIKTRGQQVTLRCSPISGHKSVSWYQQVLGQGPQFIFQYYEKEERGRGNFPDRFSARQFPNYSSELNVNALLLGDSALYLCASSFSSSGLYEQYFGPGTRLTVT.

This clonotype appeared many times. The J gene is TRBJ2-5, the V gene TRBV20-1, with D perhaps matching TRBD2 (6 bases). Trimming removed 3 bases at V and 2 bases at J, with 10 bases between. Germline V gene lookup returns CDR1 DFQATT and CDR2 SNEGSKA (reference sequence). This CDR3 contains 13 residues. CDR3 amino acids: CSARLRGQETQYF. CDR3 nucleotides: TGCAGTGCTAGGCTACGGGGGCAAGAGACCCAGTACTTC.

This clonotype was counted between two and nine times. The CDR3 reads CASSILQGIAQYF. The CDR3 DNA reads TGTGCCAGCAGTATACTACAGGGAATCGCGCAGTACTTC. The chain couples TRBV12-3 or TRBV12-4 to TRBJ2-7; D may be TRBD1 (6 bases). This CDR3 region has 13 residues. V gave up 5 bases and J gave up 9 bases, with 17 bases separating them.

V is TRBV5-1 and J is TRBJ2-7, with 7 bases fitting TRBD1. Germline loops: CDR1 SGHRS, CDR2 YFSETQ. J was trimmed by 3 bases and V by 5 bases; bases with no gene match: 8. The CDR3 spans 14 residues. CDR3 coding DNA: TGCGCCAGCAGGGCGCCGGGACAGCACTACGAGCAGTACTTC. It yields the protein CASRAPGQHYEQYF.

The DNA of the CDR3 is TGTGCCAGCAGTCGAGGACAGGGTGGAAGTGCCCCGCTCGGAGCTTTCTTT. Translated: CASSRGQGGSAPLGAFF. The chain links TRBV12-3 or TRBV12-4 to TRBJ1-1, with 8 bases that match TRBD1. V lost 5 bases, J lost 10 bases, and 21 bases stayed unmatched. This CDR3 comprises 17 residues.